The clone carrying this T cell receptor (beta chain) came up a few times. Its antigen is unknown. The data were obtained in a study of blood T cells in healthy people across ages. Study-wide points: Among T cells, TCR beta diversity per million cells dropped roughly linearly as age rose.

Germline V lookup: CDR1 SGHRS, CDR2 YFSETQ. V lost 4 bases, J lost 3 bases, and 16 bases lay in between. This CDR3 region has 16 residues. The authors ran a second PCR of 7 to 11 cycles using a sample-barcoded 5' primer and a J-beta primer mix. MiXCR, applied by TCRdb to the 5' RACE reads, yields one record per CDR3 protein. The table shows approximately 800,000 distinct CDR3 sequences, with roughly 46% occurring only once. Collection of around 9.3 milliliters of peripheral blood was performed for each donor. The sequence was collected from an elderly man in good health. The genes are TRBV5-1 and TRBJ2-2; a weak D match, TRBD1 (6 bases). The specimen sequenced was blood. The CDR3 DNA reads as TGCGCCAGCAGCGCTCTCCGCTCAGGGGACACCGGGGAGCTGTTTTTT. Residues: CASSALRSGDTGELFF.